These T cell receptor beta chains were read from a single sample in a study of shared clonotypes between healthy human individuals. Measured with immunoSEQ multiplex PCR; TCRdb has only the in-frame clones, and not every one. This sample carries millions of clones, around 90% of them seen once, and the ten largest clones take 0.11% to 0.15%. The sequencing input was naive CD4+ T cells sorted from blood. The source is a man aged 18 to 30 in good health. CDR3s include the opening cysteine and the closing phenylalanine or tryptophan. Each record gives: V gene, D gene, clone size, J gene, CDR3 length, CDR3 protein, CDR3 DNA. The D gene is left open where the match is weak. Size is omitted from some rows. Given values are once, few, many or a class for expanded clones.

>TRBV5-6|NA|NA|TRBJ2-3|14
CASSLLRVTDTQYF
TGTGCCAGCAGCTTACTTCGGGTCACAGATACGCAGTATTTT
>TRBV28|TRBD1|NA|TRBJ1-2|15
CASSLSGTGGRGYTF
TGTGCCAGCAGTTTATCGGGGACAGGGGGCCGTGGCTACACCTTC
>TRBV29-1|NA|NA|TRBJ2-7|14
CSVVLGGSVNEQYF
TGCAGCGTCGTTTTAGGGGGGAGCGTCAACGAGCAGTACTTC
>TRBV10-1|TRBD2|NA|TRBJ2-1|13
CASSVLAANEQFF
TGCGCCAGCAGTGTCCTAGCGGCCAATGAGCAGTTCTTC
>TRBV25-1|NA|once|TRBJ2-1|13
CASTPGGRHEQFF
TGTGCCAGCACCCCCGGGGGGCGGCATGAGCAGTTCTTC
>TRBV6-5|TRBD1|once|TRBJ2-7|14
CASSSTGGRGEQYF
TGTGCCAGCAGTTCGACAGGGGGCCGGGGCGAGCAGTACTTC
>TRBV27|TRBD2|NA|TRBJ2-1|13
CARLARPHNEQFF
TGTGCCAGACTAGCGAGACCCCACAATGAGCAGTTCTTC
>TRBV6-5|NA|NA|TRBJ2-3|13
CASTDPSTDTQYF
TGTGCCAGCACCGACCCGAGCACAGATACGCAGTATTTT
>TRBV27|NA|NA|TRBJ1-1|15
CASTTNWGTNTEAFF
TGTGCCAGCACCACCAATTGGGGAACGAACACTGAAGCTTTCTTT
>TRBV6-5|TRBD1|NA|TRBJ1-2|13
CASSRQGPYGYTF
TGTGCCAGCAGCCGACAGGGGCCCTATGGCTACACCTTC